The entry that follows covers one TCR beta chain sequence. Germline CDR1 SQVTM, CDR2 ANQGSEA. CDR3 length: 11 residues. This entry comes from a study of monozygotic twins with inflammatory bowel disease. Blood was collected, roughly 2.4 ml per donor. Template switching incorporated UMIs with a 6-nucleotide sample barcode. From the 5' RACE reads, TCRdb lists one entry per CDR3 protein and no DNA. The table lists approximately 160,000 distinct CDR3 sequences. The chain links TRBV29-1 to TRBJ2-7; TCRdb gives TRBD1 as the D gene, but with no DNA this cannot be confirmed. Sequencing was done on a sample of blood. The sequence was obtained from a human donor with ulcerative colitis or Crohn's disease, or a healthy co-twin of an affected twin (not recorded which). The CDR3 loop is CSVAGGSEQYF.